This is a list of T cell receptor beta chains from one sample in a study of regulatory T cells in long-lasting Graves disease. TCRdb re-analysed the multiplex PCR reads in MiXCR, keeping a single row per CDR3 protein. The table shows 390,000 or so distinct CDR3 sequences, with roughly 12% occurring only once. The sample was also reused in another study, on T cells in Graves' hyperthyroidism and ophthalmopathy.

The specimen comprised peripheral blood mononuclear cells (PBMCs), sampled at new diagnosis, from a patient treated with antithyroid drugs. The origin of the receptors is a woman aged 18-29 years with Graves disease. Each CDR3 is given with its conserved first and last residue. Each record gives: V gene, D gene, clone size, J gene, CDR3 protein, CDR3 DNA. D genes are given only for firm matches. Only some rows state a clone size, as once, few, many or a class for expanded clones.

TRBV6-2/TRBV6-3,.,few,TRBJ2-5,CANSSGSRETQYF,TGTGCCAACAGTTCAGGATCTCGAGAGACCCAGTACTTC
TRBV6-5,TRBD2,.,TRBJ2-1,CASSYSPAAGVTYNEQFF,TGTGCCAGCAGTTACTCCCCAGCAGCGGGAGTGACGTACAATGAGCAGTTCTTC
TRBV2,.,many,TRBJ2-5,CASSRIGQETQYF,TGTGCCAGCAGTCGTATAGGCCAAGAGACCCAGTACTTC
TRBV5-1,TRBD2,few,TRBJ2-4,CASSLGLAGSKNIQYF,TGCGCCAGCAGCCTCGGACTAGCGGGGTCCAAAAACATTCAGTACTTC
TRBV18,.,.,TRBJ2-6,CASSPYPGSISGANVLTF,TGTGCCAGCTCACCATATCCCGGTTCTATCTCTGGGGCCAACGTCCTGACTTTC
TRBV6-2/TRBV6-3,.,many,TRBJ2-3,CASSWLFEADTQYF,TGTGCCAGCAGTTGGTTGTTTGAAGCAGATACGCAGTATTTT
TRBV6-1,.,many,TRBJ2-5,CASTLRPRETQYF,TGTGCCAGCACCTTACGACCTAGGGAGACCCAGTACTTC
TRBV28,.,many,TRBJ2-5,CASSSPMGETQYF,TGTGCCAGCAGTTCCCCCATGGGAGAGACCCAGTACTTC
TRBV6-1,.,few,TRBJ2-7,CASSVQLYQAYEQYF,TGTGCCAGCAGCGTCCAGTTATATCAGGCCTACGAGCAGTACTTC
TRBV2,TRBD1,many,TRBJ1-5,CASSTDRGKSGNQPQHF,TGTGCCAGCAGTACGGACAGGGGAAAATCGGGCAATCAGCCCCAGCATTTT
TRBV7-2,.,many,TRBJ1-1,CASSLMKNTEAFF,TGTGCCAGCAGCTTAATGAAGAACACTGAAGCTTTCTTT
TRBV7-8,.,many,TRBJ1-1,CASSLTTVNTEAFF,TGTGCCAGCAGCTTAACGACAGTGAACACTGAAGCTTTCTTT
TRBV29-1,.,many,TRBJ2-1,CSTRADNEQFF,TGCAGCACCCGGGCCGACAATGAGCAGTTCTTC
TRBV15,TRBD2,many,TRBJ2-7,CATSVGTSGRNEQYF,TGTGCCACCAGCGTCGGGACTAGCGGGAGGAACGAGCAGTACTTC
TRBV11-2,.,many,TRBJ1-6,CASSSPSGAANSPLHF,TGTGCCAGCAGCTCCCCCTCAGGGGCGGCCAATTCACCCCTCCACTTT
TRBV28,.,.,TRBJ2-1,CASSTSRPSGSNEQFF,.